Below, 24 T cell receptor beta chains from the same sample are listed, as sequenced in a study of CD8+CD57+ T cells in acquired aplastic anemia. Template material for TCR beta VDJ and CDR3 profiling consisted of genomic DNA. TCRdb independently ran MiXCR on the reads; one entry per CDR3 protein. The sample gives approximately 200,000 distinct CDR3 sequences, roughly half of which show up once; 15% to 20% is in the top ten. The sample was sorted CD4+, CD8+, or CD8+CD57+ T cells (not recorded which) from PBMCs. Receptors originate from a human donor in good health, serving as a control.

The V and J genes are TRBV15 and TRBJ1-1; D uncertain. V lost 7 bases to trimming and J lost 1 base, with 16 bases between them. The CDR3 runs to 15 residues. Germline V lookup: CDR1 LNHNV, CDR2 YYDKDF (reference sequence). CDR3 bases: TGTGCCACCACACCGCAAGGGTTGCCGAACACTGAAGCTTTCTTT. It encodes CATTPQGLPNTEAFF. Variable domain in full (rest from reference TRBV15 and TRBJ1-1): DAMVIQNPRYQVTQFGKPVTLSCSQTLNHNVMYWYQQKSSQAPKLLFHYYDKDFNNEADTPDNFQSRRPNTSFCFLDIRSPGLGDTAMYLCATTPQGLPNTEAFFGQGTRLTVV.

This clonotype was found a few times. This chain uses TRBV3-1 with TRBJ2-1; D is ambiguous. CDR3 length: 14 amino acids. Germline V CDR1 and CDR2: LGHDT, YNNKEL (reference sequence). V was pared by 1 base and J by 6 bases, with 10 bases between. The CDR3 reads CASSQAPQLNEQFF. CDR3 sequence (DNA): TGTGCCAGCAGCCAAGCTCCCCAGCTCAATGAGCAGTTCTTC.

The gene calls are TRBV20-1 and TRBJ2-7; a possible D gene is TRBD1 (5 bases). Between the trimmed V and J ends, which lost 5 bases and 5 bases, there was a span of 10 bases. The CDR3 consists of 11 residues. Germline CDR1 is DFQATT and CDR2 is SNEGSKA (reference sequence). DNA for the CDR3: TGCAGTGCTCAGGACATCGACGAGCAGTACTTC. It codes for CSAQDIDEQYF.

The chain uses TRBV2 and TRBJ1-6; 11 bases are shared with TRBD1. Trimming removed 6 bases from V and 8 bases from J; junction bases left unmatched: 3. This CDR3 spans 14 amino acids. Per the germline V gene, CDR1 is SNHLY and CDR2 is FYNNEI. CDR3 residues: CASRDRGLDSPLHF. The CDR3 region has the DNA TGTGCCAGCAGGGACAGGGGGCTTGATTCACCCCTCCACTTT.

On this clonotype: The DNA is omitted, as the CDR3 cannot be located on it reliably, and the CDR3 follows TCRdb's listing. V is TRBV25-1 and J is TRBJ2-7; the table names TRBD1, a call not compared with the DNA. The CDR3 comprises 23 residues, both ends counted. The germline CDR1 and CDR2 sequences are MGHDK and SYGVNS. The CDR3 reads CASSFYICSARADYSRGDREQYF.

This clonotype was observed once. This may be a read error, as it is one base from a much larger clone. It is likely a read error, because the conserved phenylalanine at the end of the CDR3 is missing. This chain uses TRBV28 with TRBJ1-6; D unclear. CDR1 is MDHEN and CDR2 is SYDVKM in the germline V gene. The CDR3 is 15 residues long. Trimming removed 2 bases at V and 0 bases at J, with 5 bases between. The DNA of the CDR3 is TGTGCCAGCAGTTTACATGCCTCCTATAATTCACCCCTCCACCTT. Translation: CASSLHASYNSPLHL.

This clonotype was seen at least ten times. This chain joins TRBV29-1 and TRBJ1-6; D possibly corresponds to TRBD1 (5 bases). Deletions cut 3 bases from V and 7 bases from J, with 10 bases between. The germline CDR1 and CDR2 sequences are SQVTM and ANQGSEA. The CDR3 length is 13 residues. In DNA form, the CDR3 reads TGCAGCGTTGAGGTGACAGAGAATTCACCCCTCCACTTT. Translating it yields CSVEVTENSPLHF.

As for this clonotype: A junction end diverges from the germline sequence, so it may reflect a read error. The genes are TRBV5-4 and TRBJ2-3; D remains unclear. Germline V gene sequence: CDR1 SGHNT, CDR2 YYREEE (reference sequence). The CDR3 length is 17 residues. The CDR3 bases are TGCGCCAGCAGCCAAGGGTCTGGCGTCGAACGCACAGATACGCAGTATTTT. Its protein product is CASSQGSGVERTDTQYF. The variable domain in full, completed from reference TRBV5-4 and TRBJ2-3, reads ETGVTQSPTHLIKTRGQQVTLRCSSQSGHNTVSWYQQALGQGPQFIFQYYREEENGRGNFPPRFSGLQFPNYSSELNVNALELDDSALYLCASSQGSGVERTDTQYFGPGTRLTVL.

The chain is built from TRBV14 and TRBJ1-1; unclear D gene. CDR1 is SGHDN, CDR2 FVKESK, per germline. Trimming took 3 bases from V and 5 from J, leaving 10 bases between them. CDR3 length equals 13 residues. CDR3 bases: TGTGCCAGCAGCCAGGGAAGAGAGACTGAAGCTTTCTTT. As protein: CASSQGRETEAFF.

This clonotype occurred once. This chain links TRBV2 with TRBJ1-1, with 7 bases that match TRBD1. This CDR3 is 14 amino acids long. The V segment lost 3 bases and the J segment 4 bases; nucleotides outside the gene matches: 5. In germline, CDR1 is SNHLY, CDR2 FYNNEI. For the CDR3, the DNA is TGTGCCAGCAGTGATCGGGCAGGGGGCACTGAAGCTTTCTTT. Translating it yields CASSDRAGGTEAFF.

V and J are TRBV19 and TRBJ2-7; D unresolved. The CDR3 is 13 residues long. Looked up from germline, CDR1 is LNHDA and CDR2 is SQIVND (reference sequence). V was trimmed by 1 base and J by 6 bases, leaving 10 bases between them. The CDR3 DNA is TGTGCCAGTAGTATAGTCTTCGATGGCGAGCAGTACTTC. Residues: CASSIVFDGEQYF.

The rearrangement links TRBV5-8 to TRBJ1-1; TRBD1 agrees at 8 bases. V lost 4 bases, J lost 8 bases, and 7 bases stayed unmatched. Germline CDR1 and CDR2: SGHTS and YDEGEE. CDR3 size: 13 residues. The DNA of the CDR3 is TGTGCCAGCAGCAAGCCCGGGACAGGCGAAGCTTTCTTT. Protein: CASSKPGTGEAFF.

The rearrangement links TRBV10-2 to TRBJ2-1, with 10 bases aligning to TRBD1. The germline V gene has CDR1 WSHSY and CDR2 SAAADI. The CDR3 consists of 17 residues. Trimming took 7 bases from V and 0 from J; bases not matched to a gene: 9. The CDR3 loop is CASNAGTGASSYNEQFF. In DNA form, the CDR3 reads TGCGCCAGCAACGCCGGGACAGGGGCTAGCTCCTACAATGAGCAGTTCTTC.

The chain employs TRBV7-2 and TRBJ2-1, with a tentative D call TRBD2 (6 bases). The CDR3 consists of 12 residues. Germline-derived CDR1 and CDR2 are SGHTA and FQGNSA. V was cut by 5 bases and J by 10 bases, with 12 bases left in between. The CDR3 sequence: CASSHHLAEQFF. The DNA for the CDR3 is TGTGCCAGCAGCCACCACCTAGCGGAGCAGTTCTTC. Based on the CDR3 plus reference TRBV7-2 and TRBJ2-1, the full variable domain is GAGVSQSPSNKVTEKGKDVELRCDPISGHTALYWYRQSLGQGLEFLIYFQGNSAPDKSGLPSDRFSAERTGGSVSTLTIQRTQQEDSAVYLCASSHHLAEQFFGPGTRLTVL.

The chain has TRBV9 and TRBJ2-3, with D tentatively TRBD1 (5 bases). This CDR3 has 14 residues. Germline-derived CDR1 and CDR2 are SGDLS and YYNGEE. V lost 3 bases to trimming and J lost 2 bases, with 10 bases between them. DNA for the CDR3: TGTGCCAGCAGCGGGGGCAGAGCCACAGATACGCAGTATTTT. This translates into CASSGGRATDTQYF.

V usage is TRBV12-3 or TRBV12-4 and J usage is TRBJ2-7, with 10 bases fitting TRBD1. After removal of 5 bases from V and 1 base from J, the junction contained 5 bases not matched to a gene. The CDR3 contains 15 residues. Here the CDR3 DNA reads TGTGCCAGCAGTCTGGACAGGGGGGGGTCCTACGAGCAGTACTTC. It is translated as CASSLDRGGSYEQYF.

This clonotype was observed many times. The chain has TRBV10-3 and TRBJ2-3, with 9 bases aligning to TRBD2. Germline V lookup: CDR1 ENHRY, CDR2 SYGVKD. The CDR3 loop spans 16 amino acids. V dropped 0 bases and J dropped 1; count of bases not matched to a gene: 2. The CDR3 DNA reads TGTGCCATCAGTGAGTCTAGCGGGGGCCGCACAGATACGCAGTATTTT. It yields the protein CAISESSGGRTDTQYF.

This clonotype was seen at least ten times. The chain combines TRBV20-1 with TRBJ2-1, with 8 bases aligning to TRBD1. The V gene's germline CDR1 is DFQATT and CDR2 SNEGSKA (reference sequence). V lost 4 bases to trimming and J lost 5 bases; unmatched junction nucleotides: 10. CDR3 length: 15 residues. The CDR3: CSAIEPGQVNNEQFF. As DNA, the CDR3 is TGCAGTGCTATTGAGCCGGGACAGGTAAACAATGAGCAGTTCTTC.

J is TRBJ1-2 and V is TRBV2; no reliable D call. Germline values: CDR1 SNHLY, CDR2 FYNNEI. This CDR3 has 14 residues. With 5 bases removed from V and 8 bases from J, the gap between germline ends came to 18 bases. Here the CDR3 reads CASSRGGYVAGYTF. DNA for the CDR3: TGTGCCAGCAGTCGGGGAGGTTACGTAGCCGGCTACACCTTC.

The chain combines TRBV10-3 with TRBJ2-7; TRBD1 matches at 9 bases. Germline V gene data show CDR1 as ENHRY and CDR2 as SYGVKD. V dropped 10 bases and J dropped 6; count of bases not matched to a gene: 16. There are 15 residues in the CDR3. In DNA, the CDR3 is TGTGCCACAACTCCCAGGGGACAGGGCGAGGCCGAGCAGTACTTC. This encodes CATTPRGQGEAEQYF.

This clonotype came up once. This chain connects TRBV19 to TRBJ2-5; 7 nucleotides align to TRBD1. The ends lost 6 bases at V and 1 base at J; junction bases unmatched: 2. CDR1 and CDR2 (germline): LNHDA, SQIVND (reference sequence). The CDR3 contains 13 residues. The CDR3 is CASRAGGQETQYF. The CDR3 DNA follows: TGTGCCAGTAGGGCAGGGGGCCAAGAGACCCAGTACTTC.

Turning to this clonotype: A read error may account for a junction end that differs from germline. The chain links TRBV5-1 to TRBJ2-3; TRBD2 is a possible D gene (6 bases). Germline V gives CDR1 SGHRS, CDR2 YFSETQ. CDR3 size: 18 residues. The CDR3 is CASSLVKRSGWGTDTQYF. CDR3 bases: TGTGCCAGCAGCTTGGTAAAAAGGAGCGGGTGGGGCACAGATACGCAGTATTTT.

This clonotype was recorded once. The limits of the CDR3 on the DNA are not certain, so only TCRdb's listed CDR3 is given. This chain links TRBV10-3 with TRBJ2-3; the DNA was not used to check the table's D call, TRBD2. The CDR3 length is 23 residues, termini included. From germline, CDR1 is ENHRY and CDR2 SYGVKD. CDR3: CAISEGGGEETQYFGGNTDTQYF.

The chain couples TRBV25-1 to TRBJ2-7; 9 bases are a match to TRBD2. Germline loops: CDR1 MGHDK, CDR2 SYGVNS. The CDR3 has 13 residues. J gave up 4 bases and V 4 bases, and 2 bases lay outside the gene matches. The CDR3 sequence is CASSGLAGYEQYF. The CDR3 DNA reads TGTGCCAGCAGTGGGCTAGCGGGGTACGAGCAGTACTTC.